These 21 T cell receptor beta chains originate from one sample sequenced in a study of blood T cell repertoires in COVID-19. Sequencing used immunoSEQ multiplex PCR; TCRdb keeps in-frame clones, though not all of them. The sample yields about 63,000 clones, about 73% seen once. Sequenced sample: peripheral blood. These receptors were collected from a woman aged 80 or over with acute or convalescent COVID-19.

The chain carries TRBV11-2 and TRBJ1-3; 7 bases are shared with TRBD1. V shed 5 bases and J 0 bases; nucleotides not matched to a gene: 4. The CDR3 totals 15 residues. The germline gives CDR1 SGHAT, CDR2 FQNNGV. CDR3 amino acids: CASSPDRASGNTIYF. CDR3 nucleotides: TGTGCCAGCAGCCCAGACAGGGCCTCTGGAAACACCATATATTTT.

The V gene is TRBV6-2 or TRBV6-3, the J gene TRBJ2-3; 8 bases match TRBD2. Losses at the gene ends were 4 bases for V and 4 bases for J; bases not matched to a gene: 4. The CDR3 totals 14 residues. Germline values: CDR1 MNHEY, CDR2 SVGEGT. In DNA, the CDR3 is TGTGCCAGCAGTTCGCGACTAGCGTCAGATACGCAGTATTTT. Translating gives CASSSRLASDTQYF.

The chain carries TRBV5-1 and TRBJ2-2; 8 bases line up with TRBD1. V was pared by 7 bases and J by 5 bases, with 10 bases of the junction left unmatched. The V gene's germline CDR1 is SGHRS and CDR2 YFSETQ. The CDR3 covers 15 residues. The CDR3 DNA is TGCGCCAGCGGACGACAGGGGCCTCGAACCGGGGAGCTGTTTTTT. This encodes CASGRQGPRTGELFF.

The chain carries TRBV7-2 and TRBJ2-5; 16 nucleotides line up with TRBD2. Germline V gives CDR1 SGHTA, CDR2 FQGNSA. With V trimmed by 4 bases and J by 5 bases, 10 bases remained unmatched. The length of the CDR3 is 18 residues. CDR3 amino acids: CASSSHGTSGRASETQYF. The CDR3 DNA is TGTGCCAGCAGCTCCCACGGGACTAGCGGGAGGGCCTCGGAGACCCAGTACTTC.

The J gene is TRBJ2-7, the V gene TRBV28, with D possibly matching TRBD2 (6 bases). Trimming took off 2 bases at V and 6 bases at J, with 14 bases between the two ends. This CDR3 comprises 14 residues. Germline-derived CDR1 and CDR2 are MDHEN and SYDVKM. The CDR3, as DNA: TGTGCCAGCAGTTTAACAAACCCTAGCGTCGAGCAGTACTTC. This encodes CASSLTNPSVEQYF.

The chain carries TRBV29-1 and TRBJ2-1, with 9 bases fitting TRBD1. The junction had 9 bases not matched to a gene; V was cut back by 3 bases and J by 3 bases. The germline V gene encodes CDR1 SQVTM and CDR2 ANQGSEA. The CDR3 contains 16 residues. CDR3 bases: TGCAGCGTTGACGAAAGGGGGGGACAGGGCTACAATGAGCAGTTCTTC. Translation: CSVDERGGQGYNEQFF.

This chain joins TRBV27 and TRBJ2-1; D is possibly TRBD2 (5 bases). V was trimmed by 6 bases and J by 6 bases, leaving 18 bases between them. The CDR3 has 15 residues. Germline lookup yields CDR1 MNHEY and CDR2 SMNVEV (reference sequence). CDR3 sequence (DNA): TGTGCCAGCAGCCTGGGGTTTGGGAGAGGCAATGAGCAGTTCTTC. It encodes CASSLGFGRGNEQFF.

The chain carries TRBV4-2 and TRBJ2-1; 9 bases fit TRBD2. Germline values: CDR1 LGHNA, CDR2 YNFKEQ. There are 18 residues in the CDR3. The V gene end was trimmed by 0 bases and the J gene end by 3 bases; junction bases not matched to a gene: 9. CDR3 in amino acids: CASSQDVGIAGVYNEQFF. The CDR3 DNA reads TGTGCCAGCAGCCAAGATGTTGGGATAGCGGGAGTCTACAATGAGCAGTTCTTC.

This sequence joins TRBV6-5 and TRBJ2-3; D uncertain. V was trimmed by 8 bases and J by 7 bases, leaving 16 bases between them. Germline V gives CDR1 MNHEY, CDR2 SVGAGI. CDR3 length: 13 amino acids. CDR3 loop: CASVFKYMYTQYF. CDR3 in DNA: TGTGCCAGCGTTTTCAAATACATGTATACGCAGTATTTT.

V gene TRBV6-5 combines with J gene TRBJ1-4; the match to TRBD1 covers 7 bases. V lost 2 bases to trimming and J lost 4 bases; unmatched junction nucleotides: 1. Per the germline V gene, CDR1 is MNHEY and CDR2 is SVGAGI. This CDR3 comprises 14 residues. CDR3 region: CASSYTGDNEKLFF. Written as DNA, the CDR3 is TGTGCCAGCAGTTACACAGGGGATAATGAAAAACTGTTTTTT.

The chain couples TRBV2 to TRBJ1-4; a weak D match, TRBD1 (5 bases). CDR1 is SNHLY and CDR2 is FYNNEI in the germline V gene. CDR3 length equals 14 residues. Deletions cut 3 bases from V and 12 bases from J, with 17 bases between. DNA of the CDR3: TGTGCCAGCAGTGAGAGGAGATGGGACTTGGAACTGTTTTTT. It encodes CASSERRWDLELFF.

The V and J genes are TRBV28 and TRBJ1-1, with 7 nucleotides matching TRBD1. The CDR3 covers 13 residues. Germline CDR1 MDHEN, CDR2 SYDVKM. J was trimmed by 6 bases and V by 5 bases; bases with no gene match: 6. CDR3 DNA: TGTGCCAGCAGTACCGGGACAGCGGCTGAAGCTTTCTTT. Protein: CASSTGTAAEAFF.

The chain is built from TRBV9 and TRBJ1-6; 7 bases are shared with TRBD1. V dropped 5 bases and J dropped 9; count of bases not matched to a gene: 11. The germline V gene has CDR1 SGDLS and CDR2 YYNGEE. The CDR3 is made up of 15 amino acids. The CDR3 region has the DNA TGTGCCAGCAGAGGACAACAGGGGAATGTTTCACCCCTCCACTTT. This codes for CASRGQQGNVSPLHF.

The chain employs TRBV30 and TRBJ2-5, with D unresolved. Germline-derived CDR1 and CDR2 are GTSNPN and SVGIG (reference sequence). There are 11 residues in the CDR3. The V end lost 2 bases, the J end lost 5 bases, and 6 bases lay between the germline ends. The CDR3 nucleotides are TGTGCCTGGAGTCTTGTCGAGACCCAGTACTTC. Protein sequence: CAWSLVETQYF.

The rearrangement joins TRBV7-2 to TRBJ2-3; D may be TRBD1 (5 bases). The CDR3 spans 14 residues. Between the trimmed V and J ends, which lost 5 bases and 0 bases, there was a span of 9 bases. CDR1 SGHTA and CDR2 FQGNSA come from the germline V gene. The CDR3 nucleotides are TGTGCCAGCAGCGTGGACATAAGCACAGATACGCAGTATTTT. Amino acids: CASSVDISTDTQYF.

V usage is TRBV6-6 and J usage is TRBJ2-7; a possible D gene is TRBD1 (6 bases). Trimming removed 5 bases at V and 4 bases at J, with 21 bases between. This CDR3 comprises 16 residues. Germline assignment: CDR1 MNHNY and CDR2 SVGAGI (reference sequence). CDR3: CASSAWTAVGDYEQYF. CDR3 coding DNA: TGTGCCAGCAGTGCCTGGACAGCCGTAGGAGATTACGAGCAGTACTTC.

The V gene is TRBV9, the J gene TRBJ2-1, with D perhaps TRBD2 (7 bases). The CDR3 is 15 amino acids. Germline CDR1 is SGDLS and CDR2 is YYNGEE. The V end was cut by 3 bases, the J end by 3 bases, with 13 bases between. For the CDR3, the DNA is TGTGCCAGCAGCGAGAGGGGGGACTACTACAATGAGCAGTTCTTC. Translation gives CASSERGDYYNEQFF.

V usage is TRBV19 and J usage is TRBJ2-7, with TRBD2 matching 7 bases. V was clipped by 5 bases and J by 4 bases; unmatched bases: 8. The CDR3 spans 14 residues. From germline, CDR1 is LNHDA and CDR2 SQIVND (reference sequence). CDR3 sequence: CASSVLADSYEQYF. The DNA of the CDR3 is TGTGCCAGTAGTGTCCTAGCGGACTCATACGAGCAGTACTTC.

The chain's CDR3 is CASSSDRGILSNQPQHF. CDR3 coding DNA: TGTGCCAGCAGCTCGGACAGGGGGATCCTTAGCAATCAGCCCCAGCATTTT. This rearrangement joins TRBV7-8 to TRBJ1-5; 10 bases line up with TRBD1. J lost 0 bases, V lost 4 bases, and 6 bases had no gene match. Germline V gene data show CDR1 as SGHVS and CDR2 as FQNEAQ. The CDR3 sequence is 17 residues long. Together with reference TRBV7-8 and TRBJ1-5, the CDR3 gives the full variable domain: GAGVSQSPRYKVAKRGQDVALRCDPISGHVSLFWYQQALGQGPEFLTYFQNEAQLDKSGLPSDRFFAERPEGSVSTLKIQRTQQEDSAVYLCASSSDRGILSNQPQHFGDGTRLSIL.

The CDR3 nucleotides are TGTGCCGGGACGCCTTGGACGGGAGACTATGGCTACACCTTC. This codes for CAGTPWTGDYGYTF. The rearrangement uses TRBV30 and TRBJ1-2; D perhaps matches TRBD1 (5 bases). The V and J ends lost 8 bases and 3 bases respectively, with 19 bases between them. This CDR3 region has 14 residues. Germline CDR1 is GTSNPN and CDR2 is SVGIG (reference sequence).

This rearrangement joins TRBV7-9 to TRBJ2-1; TRBD1 matches at 7 bases. The CDR3 totals 15 residues. CDR1 and CDR2 (germline): SEHNR, FQNEAQ (reference sequence). After removal of 0 bases from V and 6 bases from J, the junction contained 5 bases not matched to a gene. CDR3 coding DNA: TGTGCCAGCAGCTTAGCCTTAGACAGGGCCAATGAGCAGTTCTTC. This sequence encodes CASSLALDRANEQFF.